The rows below give T cell receptor beta chains drawn from one sample of a study of CD8+CD57+ T cells in acquired aplastic anemia. TCRdb itself ran the reads through MiXCR, one entry per CDR3 protein. The table includes about 180,000 distinct CDR3 sequences, 45% to 60% detected once. The sequenced sample was sorted CD4+, CD8+, or CD8+CD57+ T cells (not recorded which) from PBMCs. Every receptor here comes from a human donor with aplastic anemia. Both conserved end residues are part of each CDR3. Each record gives: CDR3 DNA, CDR3 protein, clone size, V gene, J gene, CDR3 length, D gene. D genes are given only for firm matches. The listing skips clone size in some rows; elsewhere it reads once, few, many or a size class.

CDR3nt: TGTGCCAGCAGGGCGACGAAAGAGACCCAGTACTTC
CDR3aa: CASRATKETQYF
abundance: -
v_gene: TRBV12-3/TRBV12-4
j_gene: TRBJ2-5
len: 12
d_gene: -

CDR3nt: TGTGCCATCACCCCGGACGGAAGCACTGAAGCTTTCTTT
CDR3aa: CAITPDGSTEAFF
abundance: -
v_gene: TRBV10-3
j_gene: TRBJ1-1
len: 13
d_gene: -

CDR3nt: TGTGCCAGCAGCCCCGGGACTAGCGGGGGCCAAGAGACCCAGTACTTC
CDR3aa: CASSPGTSGGQETQYF
abundance: -
v_gene: TRBV5-8
j_gene: TRBJ2-5
len: 16
d_gene: TRBD2

CDR3nt: TGTGCCAGTAGTAACCGACAGGGACACTCTGGAAACACCATATATTTT
CDR3aa: CASSNRQGHSGNTIYF
abundance: -
v_gene: TRBV19
j_gene: TRBJ1-3
len: 16
d_gene: TRBD1

CDR3nt: TGTGCCAGCAGTTCCCTAGGGTACGAGCAGTACTTC
CDR3aa: CASSSLGYEQYF
abundance: many
v_gene: TRBV12-3/TRBV12-4
j_gene: TRBJ2-7
len: 12
d_gene: -

CDR3nt: TGTGCCAGCAGGGGGACTAGCGGGGGGAACATTCAGTACTTC
CDR3aa: CASRGTSGGNIQYF
abundance: -
v_gene: TRBV2
j_gene: TRBJ2-4
len: 14
d_gene: TRBD2

CDR3nt: TGTGCCAGCAGCGGTTGGCAGAACTATGGCTACACCTTC
CDR3aa: CASSGWQNYGYTF
abundance: -
v_gene: TRBV2
j_gene: TRBJ1-2
len: 13
d_gene: -

CDR3nt: TGCGCCAGCAGCCTGAGGACGGACAGTAACTATGGCTACACCTTC
CDR3aa: CASSLRTDSNYGYTF
abundance: -
v_gene: TRBV5-1
j_gene: TRBJ1-2
len: 15
d_gene: -

CDR3nt: TGCGCCAGCAGCTTGGAGGGCAGGGGCTCAGATACGCAGTATTTT
CDR3aa: CASSLEGRGSDTQYF
abundance: many
v_gene: TRBV5-1
j_gene: TRBJ2-3
len: 15
d_gene: -

CDR3nt: TGCAGTGCTAGAGGGAGACCGGGACAGGTGTACGAGCAGTACTTC
CDR3aa: CSARGRPGQVYEQYF
abundance: -
v_gene: TRBV20-1
j_gene: TRBJ2-7
len: 15
d_gene: TRBD1

CDR3nt: TGTGCCAGCAGCACGGGTCGCTCTGGAAGCACCATATATTTT
CDR3aa: CASSTGRSGSTIYF
abundance: -
v_gene: TRBV5-8
j_gene: TRBJ1-3
len: 14
d_gene: -

CDR3nt: TGCAGTGCCATAGGACAGATGAACACTGAAGCTTTCTTT
CDR3aa: CSAIGQMNTEAFF
abundance: -
v_gene: TRBV20-1
j_gene: TRBJ1-1
len: 13
d_gene: -

CDR3nt: TGCGCCAGCAGCTTGGGCGGGACAGGGTCACCTGAGCAGTACTTC
CDR3aa: CASSLGGTGSPEQYF
abundance: -
v_gene: TRBV5-1
j_gene: TRBJ2-7
len: 15
d_gene: TRBD1

CDR3nt: TGTGCCACCAGTCTCGGGGGAAAATACGAGCAGTACTTC
CDR3aa: CATSLGGKYEQYF
abundance: -
v_gene: TRBV24-1
j_gene: TRBJ2-7
len: 13
d_gene: -

CDR3nt: TGTGCCAGCAGTGCCAACAGGGTCAGCGGGGAGCAGTTCTTC
CDR3aa: CASSANRVSGEQFF
abundance: -
v_gene: TRBV27
j_gene: TRBJ2-1
len: 14
d_gene: -

CDR3nt: TGTGCCAGCTCACCACCGTCCAGGCCCACCGGGGAGCTGTTTTTT
CDR3aa: CASSPPSRPTGELFF
abundance: -
v_gene: TRBV18
j_gene: TRBJ2-2
len: 15
d_gene: -

CDR3nt: TGCGCCAGCAGCCACCTACCGGGACAGGGTGCGGAGACCCAGTACTTC
CDR3aa: CASSHLPGQGAETQYF
abundance: many
v_gene: TRBV4-1
j_gene: TRBJ2-5
len: 16
d_gene: TRBD1